Each of the 18 T cell receptor beta chains below was sequenced from the same sample in a study of T cells in women clearing cervical HPV infection. Profiling relied on immunoSEQ multiplex PCR, and the TCRdb table lists in-frame clones only, not all of them. This sample's table reports roughly 24,000 clones. The sequenced material came from blood buffy coat. The source of these receptors is a woman between 18 and 70 years old with a cervical HPV16 infection that either progressed to CIN3+ or cleared (not recorded which).

A remark on this clone: With the read ending 3 residues before the CDR3 end, the germline J gene is used to fill in that end. The V call is TRBV5-1, the J call TRBJ1-5, with no clear D. CDR1 and CDR2 from the germline V gene are SGHRS and YFSETQ. This CDR3 spans 15 amino acids. Trimming stripped 0 bases from V and 0 bases from J, with 7 bases between. CDR3 DNA (partial): TGCGCCAGCAGCTTGGTCGGGGATAGCAATCAGCCC. Translation gives CASSLVGDSNQP. From start to end, the CDR3 is CASSLVGDSNQPQHF.

Comment on this clone: The CDR3 goes on 3 residues after the read ends, and that part is filled in from the germline J gene. This sequence joins TRBV29-1 and TRBJ1-2, with TRBD1 identical over 7 bases. J gave up 3 bases and V 3 bases, and 7 bases lay outside the gene matches. Germline V gene sequence: CDR1 SQVTM, CDR2 ANQGSEA. The CDR3 totals 14 residues. The CDR3 bases that were read are TGCAGCGTTGAGTCCACAGGGGCCGACTATGGC. Its translation: CSVESTGADYG. The complete CDR3 reads CSVESTGADYGYTF.

To note about this clone: Read sequence stops 3 residues before the CDR3 end, and the germline J gene provides the missing end. The V gene is TRBV18, the J gene TRBJ2-3, with D perhaps TRBD1 (6 bases). CDR3 length equals 14 residues. Per the germline V gene, CDR1 is KGHSH and CDR2 is LQKENI. The DNA read from the CDR3 is TGTGCCAGCTCACCTAGATCAGGGGATCAGCCG. This codes for CASSPRSGDQP. The full-length CDR3 reads as CASSPRSGDQPQYF.

As concerns this clone: The DNA ends 3 residues before the CDR3 does, and the rest of the CDR3 is filled in from the germline J gene. V is TRBV2 and J is TRBJ2-3; D perhaps matches TRBD1 (6 bases). There are 15 residues in the CDR3. V was trimmed by 8 bases and J by 3 bases, leaving 18 bases between them. Germline V gene data show CDR1 as SNHLY and CDR2 as FYNNEI. The CDR3 sequence: CASGGRGIRTDTQYF. Partial CDR3 DNA: TGTGCCAGCGGGGGAAGGGGGATTCGAACAGATACG.

Notes on this clone: Coverage ceases 3 residues before the CDR3 finishes, and the germline J gene fills in the end. The chain links TRBV6-1 to TRBJ2-3, with 13 bases that match TRBD2. Losses at the gene ends were 4 bases for V and 6 bases for J; bases not matched to a gene: 4. The CDR3 length is 15 residues. Germline CDR1 is MNHNS and CDR2 is SASEGT. The sequenced CDR3 bases are TGTGCCAGCAGTGTACTAGCGGGAGGGCCGGATACG. Translating it yields CASSVLAGGPDT. The entire CDR3 reads CASSVLAGGPDTQYF.

A remark on this clone: The read terminates 3 residues before the CDR3 end, so the remaining end is supplied by the germline J gene. This chain uses TRBV6-1 with TRBJ2-1; perhaps TRBD1 as D (7 bases). The CDR3 extends over 15 amino acids. Germline CDR1 reads MNHNS; CDR2 reads SASEGT. V lost 4 bases, J lost 7 bases, and 17 bases lay in between. The CDR3 region is CASSVRGGGVNEQFF. Partial CDR3 DNA: TGTGCCAGCAGTGTTAGAGGGGGCGGGGTGAATGAG.

Comments on this clone: The CDR3 end falls 3 residues outside the read, so it is completed with the germline J gene. The rearrangement joins TRBV5-1 to TRBJ2-1; no clear D. The CDR3 covers 16 residues. V lost 4 bases and J lost 1, with 15 bases in between. Germline CDR1 is SGHRS and CDR2 is YFSETQ. CDR3 bases read: TGCGCCAGCAGCCCGAGTCCCGCGGTTTCCTACAATGAG. Translating gives CASSPSPAVSYNE. The full CDR3 protein reads CASSPSPAVSYNEQFF.

Notes on this clone: The missing CDR3 end, 3 residues past where the read stops, is filled in from the germline J gene. This chain links TRBV2 with TRBJ1-1; D uncertain. The germline CDR1 and CDR2 sequences are SNHLY and FYNNEI. There are 13 residues in the CDR3. V lost 4 bases and J 5 bases, leaving 11 bases between the germline ends. CDR3 DNA, as far as it was read: TGTGCCAGCAGTGTACTTCCGGGGACTGAA. This translates into CASSVLPGTE. The entire CDR3 is CASSVLPGTEAFF.

To note about this clone: The read halts 3 residues ahead of the CDR3 end, with the missing end drawn from the germline J gene. V and J are TRBV14 and TRBJ1-3; 7 positions agree with TRBD1. Germline V lookup: CDR1 SGHDN, CDR2 FVKESK. The CDR3 runs to 15 residues. V gave up 3 bases and J gave up 4 bases; unmatched junction bases: 6. The CDR3 protein is CASSHPGTEGNTIYF. Incomplete CDR3 DNA: TGTGCCAGCAGCCATCCCGGGACAGAGGGAAACACC.

Points on this clone: The read ends 3 residues early relative to the CDR3; the germline J gene fills the gap. The chain links TRBV7-3 to TRBJ2-1; 9 bases fit TRBD2. Germline V gives CDR1 SGHTA, CDR2 FQGTGA. V gave up 5 bases and J gave up 9 bases; unmatched junction bases: 14. The CDR3 consists of 16 residues. This CDR3 is CASSPQRGAILGEQFF. The CDR3 bases that were read are TGTGCCAGCAGCCCACAGCGGGGGGCAATCTTAGGTGAG.

Of note for this clone: The read comes to an end 3 residues before the CDR3 does, leaving the germline J gene to fill in the end. The genes are TRBV29-1 and TRBJ1-1; D is possibly TRBD1 (6 bases). Trimming took 4 bases from V and 4 from J, leaving 13 bases between them. The CDR3 loop spans 13 amino acids. Germline-derived CDR1 and CDR2 are SQVTM and ANQGSEA. The CDR3 sequence is CSVGKGGTTEAFF. The sequenced part of the CDR3 DNA is TGCAGCGTTGGGAAGGGGGGGACCACTGAA.

A word on this clone: The sequence runs out 3 residues before the end of the CDR3; the remainder is reconstructed from the germline J gene. The V gene is TRBV29-1, the J gene TRBJ2-7, with 8 bases identical to TRBD2. This CDR3 region has 12 residues. Trimming at V came to 3 bases and at J to 3 bases, leaving 1 base not matched to a gene. Germline V gives CDR1 SQVTM, CDR2 ANQGSEA. The part of the CDR3 DNA that was read is TGCAGCGTTGAGACTAGCGTCTACGAG. Its translation: CSVETSVYE. In full, the CDR3 is CSVETSVYEQYF.

With regard to this clone: The read ends 3 residues early relative to the CDR3; the germline J gene fills the gap. V and J are TRBV29-1 and TRBJ2-7, with D possibly matching TRBD1 (6 bases). This CDR3 is built from 17 residues. V lost 2 bases to trimming and J lost 2 bases, with 22 bases between them. From germline, CDR1 is SQVTM and CDR2 ANQGSEA. The covered CDR3 bases are TGCAGCGTTGAAAAAATGGGCCCCGGGACATGGACCTACGAG. Amino acids: CSVEKMGPGTWTYE. The full-length CDR3 reads as CSVEKMGPGTWTYEQYF.

As for this clone: The read finishes 3 residues shy of the CDR3 end, and the germline J gene is used to complete it. The rearrangement uses TRBV28 and TRBJ2-4; 7 bases align to TRBD1. V lost 4 bases, J lost 1 base, and 7 bases stayed unmatched. The CDR3 sequence is 16 residues long. The germline gives CDR1 MDHEN, CDR2 SYDVKM. The CDR3 here is CASSSKTGSAKNIQYF. The DNA read from the CDR3 is TGTGCCAGCAGTTCTAAGACAGGGTCGGCCAAAAACATT.

Comment on this clone: The read ends 3 residues shy of where the CDR3 ends; the end is completed using the germline J gene. The V gene is TRBV5-4, the J gene TRBJ2-5; a possible D gene is TRBD2 (7 bases). The CDR3 is 14 amino acids. Deletions cut 5 bases from V and 2 bases from J, with 13 bases between. Germline CDR1 is SGHNT and CDR2 is YYREEE (reference sequence). CDR3 sequence reads: CASRGGGRQETQYF. Incomplete CDR3 DNA: TGTGCCAGCAGGGGAGGGGGACGGCAAGAGACC.

A note on this clone: The read is 3 residues too short to cover the CDR3 end, so that end is filled in from the germline J gene. The chain recombines TRBV16 with TRBJ1-1; unclear D gene. V gave up 2 bases and J gave up 4 bases, with 5 bases separating them. This CDR3 is built from 12 residues. Germline V gives CDR1 KGHSY, CDR2 FQNENV. The CDR3 here is CASSQLGTEAFF. CDR3 bases read: TGTGCCAGCAGCCAACTCGGCACTGAA.

As regards this clone: The CDR3 end is not reached by the read, which stops 3 residues before it; the germline J gene fills it in. The chain links TRBV29-1 to TRBJ2-7; D unclear. Germline-derived CDR1 and CDR2 are SQVTM and ANQGSEA. There are 12 residues in the CDR3. The ends were cut back, 6 bases at V and 2 bases at J, with 11 bases in the middle. The CDR3: CSVQANAYEQYF. The sequenced part of the CDR3 DNA is TGCAGCGTGCAGGCCAATGCCTACGAG.

A remark on this clone: The read terminates 3 residues before the CDR3 end, so the remaining end is supplied by the germline J gene. The V call is TRBV5-1, the J call TRBJ1-1, with D uncertain. With 2 bases removed from V and 0 bases from J, the gap between germline ends came to 11 bases. Germline V lookup: CDR1 SGHRS, CDR2 YFSETQ. The CDR3 has 15 residues. The DNA read from the CDR3 is TGCGCCAGCAGCTTAAGGCCAGAAATGAACACTGAA. Translating gives CASSLRPEMNTE. Given in full, the CDR3 is CASSLRPEMNTEAFF.